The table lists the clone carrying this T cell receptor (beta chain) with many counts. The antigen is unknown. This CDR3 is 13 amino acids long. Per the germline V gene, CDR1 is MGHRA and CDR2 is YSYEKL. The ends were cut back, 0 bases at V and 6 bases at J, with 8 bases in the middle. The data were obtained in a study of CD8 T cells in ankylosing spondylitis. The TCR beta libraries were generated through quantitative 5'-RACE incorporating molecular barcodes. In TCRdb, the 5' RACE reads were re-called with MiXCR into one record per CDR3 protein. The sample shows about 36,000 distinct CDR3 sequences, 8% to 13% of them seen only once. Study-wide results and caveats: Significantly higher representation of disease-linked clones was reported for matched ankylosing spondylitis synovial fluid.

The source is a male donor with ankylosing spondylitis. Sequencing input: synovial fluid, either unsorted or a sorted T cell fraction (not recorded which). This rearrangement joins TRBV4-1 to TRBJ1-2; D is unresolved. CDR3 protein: CASSQDPGHGYTF. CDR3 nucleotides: TGCGCCAGCAGCCAAGACCCCGGGCATGGCTACACCTTC.